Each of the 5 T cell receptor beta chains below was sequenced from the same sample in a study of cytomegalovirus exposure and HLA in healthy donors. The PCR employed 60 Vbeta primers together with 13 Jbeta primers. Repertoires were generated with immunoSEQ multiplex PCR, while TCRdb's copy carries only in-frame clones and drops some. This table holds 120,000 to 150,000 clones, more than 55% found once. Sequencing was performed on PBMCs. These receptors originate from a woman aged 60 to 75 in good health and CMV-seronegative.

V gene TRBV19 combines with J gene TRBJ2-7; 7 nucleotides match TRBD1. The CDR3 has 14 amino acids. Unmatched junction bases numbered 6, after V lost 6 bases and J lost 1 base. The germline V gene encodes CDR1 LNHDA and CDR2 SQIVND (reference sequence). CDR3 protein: CASRPMGQSYEQYF. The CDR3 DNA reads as TGTGCCAGTAGGCCAATGGGACAGTCCTACGAGCAGTACTTC.

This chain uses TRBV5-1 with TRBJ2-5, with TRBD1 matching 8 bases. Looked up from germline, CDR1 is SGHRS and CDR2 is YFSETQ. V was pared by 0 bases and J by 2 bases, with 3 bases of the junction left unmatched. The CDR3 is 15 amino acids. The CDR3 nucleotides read TGCGCCAGCAGCTTGGCCAGGGGGCCGCAAGAGACCCAGTACTTC. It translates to CASSLARGPQETQYF.

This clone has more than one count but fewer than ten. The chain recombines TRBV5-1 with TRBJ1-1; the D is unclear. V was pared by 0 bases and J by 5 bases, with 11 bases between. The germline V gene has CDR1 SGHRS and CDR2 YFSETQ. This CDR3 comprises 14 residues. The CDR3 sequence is CASSLESGRTEAFF. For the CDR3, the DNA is TGCGCCAGCAGCTTGGAATCGGGGAGGACTGAAGCTTTCTTT.

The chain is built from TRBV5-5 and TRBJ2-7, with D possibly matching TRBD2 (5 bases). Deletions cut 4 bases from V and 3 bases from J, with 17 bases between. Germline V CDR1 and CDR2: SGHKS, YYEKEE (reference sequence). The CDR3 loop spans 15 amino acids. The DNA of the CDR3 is TGTGCCAGCAGCGGCGGGCGGGCACTAGGCTACGAGCAGTACTTC. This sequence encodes CASSGGRALGYEQYF.

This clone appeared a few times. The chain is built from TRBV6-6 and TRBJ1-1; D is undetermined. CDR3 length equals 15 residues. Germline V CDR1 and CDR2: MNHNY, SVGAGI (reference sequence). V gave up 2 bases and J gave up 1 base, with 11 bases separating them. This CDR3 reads CASSYLDFSNTEAFF. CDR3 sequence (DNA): TGTGCCAGCAGTTACCTGGACTTCTCGAACACTGAAGCTTTCTTT.